The present TCR beta chain was sequenced within a study of regulatory T cells in long-lasting Graves disease. Time point noted: newly diagnosed GD, antithyroid drugs for less than 3 months. Following extraction of RNA from PBMCs, that RNA was used to make the TCR library. The germline V gene has CDR1 SNHLY and CDR2 FYNNEI. V was shortened by 2 bases and J by 2 bases, with 15 bases between the two germline ends. The CDR3 contains 17 residues. Library construction for TCR beta used iRepertoire HTBI primers and Arm-PCR of CDR3 regions. A single record per CDR3 protein comes from TCRdb applying MiXCR to the multiplex PCR reads. The table includes about 450,000 distinct CDR3 sequences, 11% to 15% detected once. This clonotype came up many times. These data are also associated with another study on T cells in Graves' hyperthyroidism and ophthalmopathy. That study adds: TCR CDR3 underwent first-round RT-PCR with the HTBI primer set.

The V call is TRBV2, the J call TRBJ2-2; perhaps TRBD2 as D (5 bases). This sequence was found in a woman aged 45-65 years with Graves disease. The source material was peripheral blood mononuclear cells (PBMCs), sampled at new diagnosis, from a patient treated with antithyroid drugs. The CDR3 loop is CASSEFSKRANTGELFF. The CDR3 DNA follows: TGTGCCAGCAGTGAATTTTCGAAGAGGGCCAACACCGGGGAGCTGTTTTTT.